A single sample is the source of the 24 T cell receptor beta chains below, sequenced in a study of blood T cell repertoires in COVID-19. The repertoire was sequenced with immunoSEQ multiplex PCR; TCRdb's copy has only in-frame clones and lacks some. The repertoire includes 110,000 to 150,000 clones, roughly three quarters of them detected once, and more than 5% sits in the top ten. Sequenced sample: PBMCs or T cells enriched from blood (not recorded which). All receptors come from a woman between 45 and 60 years old who had recovered from COVID-19.

The chain employs TRBV27 and TRBJ1-1, with TRBD1 identical over 9 bases. The CDR3 is made up of 13 amino acids. V lost 5 bases, J lost 6 bases, and 4 bases stayed unmatched. The germline CDR1 and CDR2 sequences are MNHEY and SMNVEV (reference sequence). The CDR3 is CASSRGQGAEAFF. The CDR3 nucleotides read TGTGCCAGCAGTAGGGGACAGGGTGCTGAAGCTTTCTTT.

The CDR3 nucleotides read TGTGCCAGTAGTACGGAAACAGGGTTCCACTCTGGAAACACCATATATTTT. Translated: CASSTETGFHSGNTIYF. The chain has TRBV19 and TRBJ1-3; possibly TRBD1 for D (6 bases). Germline values: CDR1 LNHDA, CDR2 SQIVND (reference sequence). V was cut by 4 bases and J by 0 bases, with 16 bases left in between. This CDR3 contains 17 residues.

V gene TRBV2 combines with J gene TRBJ1-1; D not certain. Trimming removed 6 bases at V and 5 bases at J, with 13 bases between. The CDR3 length is 13 residues. Germline V gene lookup returns CDR1 SNHLY and CDR2 FYNNEI. CDR3 residues: CASRKEDSTEAFF. CDR3 nucleotides: TGTGCCAGCAGAAAAGAGGATTCTACTGAAGCTTTCTTT.

The rearrangement joins TRBV4-2 to TRBJ2-3, with D possibly matching TRBD2 (5 bases). The CDR3 runs 13 residues. The V gene's germline CDR1 is LGHNA and CDR2 YNFKEQ. V lost 4 bases and J lost 2, with 7 bases in between. The CDR3 reads CASSRLSTDTQYF. In DNA form, the CDR3 reads TGTGCCAGCAGCCGACTATCCACAGATACGCAGTATTTT.

This chain uses TRBV6-6 with TRBJ2-1; 14 nucleotides agree with TRBD2. CDR1 is MNHNY and CDR2 is SVGAGI in the germline V gene (reference sequence). This CDR3 is built from 16 residues. J gave up 7 bases and V 5 bases, and 7 bases lay outside the gene matches. The CDR3 reads CASSRRLAGGFNEQFF. The CDR3 DNA sequence: TGTGCCAGCAGTCGAAGACTAGCGGGGGGGTTTAATGAGCAGTTCTTC.

The J gene is TRBJ1-6, the V gene TRBV5-6; 8 nucleotides line up with TRBD1. The germline gives CDR1 SGHDT, CDR2 YYEEEE. This CDR3 region has 17 residues. The trim removed 0 bases at V and 7 bases at J, leaving 9 bases unmatched. CDR3: CASSLGARTGYNSPLHF. Written as DNA, the CDR3 is TGTGCCAGCAGCTTGGGGGCGCGGACAGGGTACAATTCACCCCTCCACTTT. Full variable domain (missing parts from reference TRBV5-6 and TRBJ1-6): DAGVTQSPTHLIKTRGQQVTLRCSPKSGHDTVSWYQQALGQGPQFIFQYYEEEERQRGNFPDRFSGHQFPNYSSELNVNALLLGDSALYLCASSLGARTGYNSPLHFGNGTRLTVT.

The chain couples TRBV5-1 to TRBJ1-5; unclear D gene. Trimming took off 0 bases at V and 5 bases at J, with 9 bases between the two ends. The CDR3 sequence is 14 residues long. Germline CDR1 SGHRS, CDR2 YFSETQ. The CDR3 region has the DNA TGCGCCAGCAGCTTGGAAGCCGGGGATCAGCCCCAGCATTTT. Translated, it gives CASSLEAGDQPQHF.

The chain couples TRBV6-5 to TRBJ2-3; weak D call: TRBD2 (6 bases). This CDR3 region has 14 residues. Germline assignment: CDR1 MNHEY and CDR2 SVGAGI. Trimming stripped 6 bases from V and 6 bases from J, with 16 bases between. The CDR3 is CASRPGTSVDTQYF. The CDR3 DNA reads TGTGCCAGCAGGCCCGGGACTTCCGTTGATACGCAGTATTTT.

The chain couples TRBV14 to TRBJ1-2, with TRBD1 identical over 7 bases. There are 14 residues in the CDR3. The germline V gene encodes CDR1 SGHDN and CDR2 FVKESK. V lost 2 bases to trimming and J lost 2 bases; unmatched junction nucleotides: 2. The CDR3 nucleotides read TGTGCCAGCAGCCAACAGGGGGAAAACTATGGCTACACCTTC. It translates to CASSQQGENYGYTF.

This chain uses TRBV6-6 with TRBJ1-5; TRBD1 agrees at 8 bases. CDR3 length: 14 residues. Looked up from germline, CDR1 is MNHNY and CDR2 is SVGAGI (reference sequence). Trimming cost V 6 bases and J 6 bases; bases outside gene matches: 7. CDR3 protein: CASRGQGRAQPQHF. The CDR3, as DNA: TGTGCCAGCAGAGGACAGGGACGAGCTCAGCCCCAGCATTTT.

The V gene is TRBV5-6, the J gene TRBJ1-4; possible D gene TRBD1, 5 bases. Trimming shortened V by 1 base and J by 8 bases, and 18 bases separated the two germline ends. This CDR3 has 16 amino acids. The germline V gene has CDR1 SGHDT and CDR2 YYEEEE. The CDR3 DNA follows: TGTGCCAGCAGCTTGAGAGGGACTCCGGTCGGCGAAAAACTGTTTTTT. Protein: CASSLRGTPVGEKLFF. Drawing the rest from reference TRBV5-6 and TRBJ1-4, the complete variable domain is DAGVTQSPTHLIKTRGQQVTLRCSPKSGHDTVSWYQQALGQGPQFIFQYYEEEERQRGNFPDRFSGHQFPNYSSELNVNALLLGDSALYLCASSLRGTPVGEKLFFGSGTQLSVL.

The chain joins TRBV6-4 to TRBJ1-2, with 10 bases matching TRBD1. The CDR3 consists of 12 residues. V shed 11 bases and J 8 bases; nucleotides not matched to a gene: 8. Germline V gene data show CDR1 as MRHNA and CDR2 as SNTAGT. CDR3 region: CAGRTGGYGYTF. The CDR3 DNA reads TGTGCCGGGAGGACAGGGGGATACGGCTACACCTTC.

About this clone: An end of the junction differs from the germline gene, which may be a read error. This chain joins TRBV6-2 or TRBV6-3 and TRBJ1-4; D gene uncertain. This CDR3 contains 15 residues. Per the germline V gene, CDR1 is MNHEY and CDR2 is SVGEGT. The DNA for the CDR3 is TGTGCCAGCAGTTACGGAGGCTGGGGTAATCAAAAACTGTTTTTT. Encoded protein: CASSYGGWGNQKLFF.

The rearrangement joins TRBV5-1 to TRBJ1-2; perhaps TRBD1 as D (5 bases). V was trimmed by 3 bases and J by 1 base, leaving 16 bases between them. Germline V lookup: CDR1 SGHRS, CDR2 YFSETQ. This CDR3 is built from 16 residues. In DNA form, the CDR3 reads TGCGCCAGCAGCTCCACTACAGGTCACGATAACTATGGCTACACCTTC. Encoded protein: CASSSTTGHDNYGYTF.

CDR3 amino acids: CASKLPRQGDEQYV. The CDR3 coding sequence is TGTGCCAGCAAACTTCCAAGACAGGGAGACGAGCAGTACGTC. This chain joins TRBV6-5 and TRBJ2-7; TRBD1 aligns across 7 bases. The CDR3 runs to 14 residues. V lost 7 bases and J lost 5; bases outside the gene matches: 11. Germline V gives CDR1 MNHEY, CDR2 SVGAGI.

This clone came up a few times. The chain carries TRBV6-5 and TRBJ1-3; a possible D gene is TRBD1 (6 bases). Germline loops: CDR1 MNHEY, CDR2 SVGAGI. This CDR3 is 14 amino acids long. Trimming took 5 bases from V and 6 from J, leaving 14 bases between them. CDR3 protein: CASSRGSPLNTIYF. The CDR3 region has the DNA TGTGCCAGCAGTAGGGGGTCTCCACTAAACACCATATATTTT.

This chain connects TRBV27 to TRBJ1-1, with D unclear. The length of the CDR3 is 14 residues. V lost 5 bases to trimming and J lost 3 bases, with 13 bases between them. Germline loops: CDR1 MNHEY, CDR2 SMNVEV (reference sequence). The CDR3 DNA is TGTGCCAGCAGTCCGCGGAGTCTGGACACTGAAGCTTTCTTT. This gives the protein CASSPRSLDTEAFF.

The V and J genes are TRBV4-2 and TRBJ1-5; D is perhaps TRBD1 (5 bases). The V end was cut by 0 bases, the J end by 7 bases, with 7 bases between. Germline values: CDR1 LGHNA, CDR2 YNFKEQ. CDR3 size: 13 residues. CDR3 protein: CASSQDRQQPQHF. In nucleotides, the CDR3 is TGTGCCAGCAGCCAAGACCGACAGCAGCCCCAGCATTTT.

This clone was observed a handful of times. V usage is TRBV7-9 and J usage is TRBJ1-6; 8 positions agree with TRBD1. The CDR3 covers 14 residues. The V gene end was trimmed by 5 bases and the J gene end by 9 bases; junction bases not matched to a gene: 6. Germline V gene data show CDR1 as SEHNR and CDR2 as FQNEAQ (reference sequence). The CDR3 region is CASSMTGESSPLHF. CDR3 DNA sequence: TGTGCCAGCAGCATGACAGGGGAAAGTTCACCCCTCCACTTT.

The chain carries TRBV5-4 and TRBJ1-4; 12 nucleotides agree with TRBD1. This CDR3 comprises 16 residues. With V trimmed by 4 bases and J by 5 bases, 6 bases remained unmatched. Germline CDR1 reads SGHNT; CDR2 reads YYREEE (reference sequence). CDR3 sequence (DNA): TGTGCCAGCAGCCGGGACAGGGGGCGGGCCAATGAAAAACTGTTTTTT. It yields the protein CASSRDRGRANEKLFF.

This clone was counted a single time. The V gene is TRBV27, the J gene TRBJ2-1; possibly TRBD2 for D (6 bases). The CDR3 consists of 13 residues. Germline CDR1 is MNHEY and CDR2 is SMNVEV (reference sequence). Deletions cut 5 bases from V and 8 bases from J, with 13 bases between. For the CDR3, the DNA is TGTGCCAGCAGTCGCCCCCCTAGCGATGAGCAGTTCTTC. Translating gives CASSRPPSDEQFF.

The CDR3 DNA reads TGCGCCAGCACTTGGGGACCGGGACAGAGGAACTATGGCTACACCTTC. This translates into CASTWGPGQRNYGYTF. The chain is built from TRBV4-1 and TRBJ1-2, with 7 bases identical to TRBD1. Germline assignment: CDR1 MGHRA and CDR2 YSYEKL. V trimming: 7 bases; J trimming: 2 bases; junction bases outside the gene matches: 13. The CDR3 totals 16 residues.

The chain recombines TRBV7-2 with TRBJ1-2; 7 bases line up with TRBD1. The CDR3 has 15 amino acids. V was pared by 7 bases and J by 6 bases, with 14 bases of the junction left unmatched. CDR1 is SGHTA and CDR2 is FQGNSA in the germline V gene. The chain's CDR3 is CASTKGDSTRDGYTF. In DNA form, the CDR3 reads TGTGCCAGCACAAAAGGGGACAGCACCAGGGATGGCTACACCTTC.

The chain is built from TRBV6-5 and TRBJ2-1, with D possibly being TRBD2 (7 bases). Germline V gene sequence: CDR1 MNHEY, CDR2 SVGAGI. The CDR3 has 15 residues. The germline V and J ends were trimmed by 2 bases and 5 bases, with 13 bases remaining between them. The CDR3 loop reads CASSYTAGADNEQFF. In DNA form, the CDR3 reads TGTGCCAGCAGTTACACCGCGGGGGCCGACAATGAGCAGTTCTTC.